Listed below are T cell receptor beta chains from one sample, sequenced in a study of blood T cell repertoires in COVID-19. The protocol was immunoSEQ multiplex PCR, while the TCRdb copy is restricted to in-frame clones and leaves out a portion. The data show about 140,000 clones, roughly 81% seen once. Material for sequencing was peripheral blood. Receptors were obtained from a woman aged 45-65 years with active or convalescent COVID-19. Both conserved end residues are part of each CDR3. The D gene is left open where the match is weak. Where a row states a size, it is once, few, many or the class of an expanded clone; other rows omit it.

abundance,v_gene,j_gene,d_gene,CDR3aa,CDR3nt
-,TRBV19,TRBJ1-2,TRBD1,CASSQPGTGRAGYGYTF,TGTGCCAGTAGTCAACCCGGGACAGGGCGGGCCGGCTATGGCTACACCTTC
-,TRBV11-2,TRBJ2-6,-,CASSFRRGTPGANVLTF,TGTGCCAGCAGCTTCCGCAGGGGGACTCCTGGGGCCAACGTCCTGACTTTC
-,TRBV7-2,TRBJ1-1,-,CASSFNGNTEAFF,TGTGCCAGCAGCTTTAACGGGAACACTGAAGCTTTCTTT
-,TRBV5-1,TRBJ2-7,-,CASSFRRGYEQYF,TGCGCCAGCAGCTTTCGGCGGGGCTACGAGCAGTACTTC
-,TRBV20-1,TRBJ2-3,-,CSASEKDTQYF,TGCAGTGCGAGCGAGAAAGATACGCAGTATTTT
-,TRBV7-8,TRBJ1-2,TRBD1,CASSSDRVSYGYTF,TGTGCCAGCAGCTCCGACAGGGTGTCGTATGGCTACACCTTC
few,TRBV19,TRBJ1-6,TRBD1,CASTPRGQDYNSPLHF,TGTGCCAGTACCCCTAGAGGACAGGACTATAATTCACCCCTCCACTTT
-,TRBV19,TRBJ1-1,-,CASRTKQGNTEAFF,TGTGCCAGTAGGACCAAACAGGGGAACACTGAAGCTTTCTTT
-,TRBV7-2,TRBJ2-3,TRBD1,CASSSRRGQGLPQYF,TGTGCCAGCAGCTCCAGGCGGGGACAGGGGCTTCCGCAGTATTTT
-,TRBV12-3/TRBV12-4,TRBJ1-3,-,CASSLGNTIYF,TGTGCCAGCAGCCTTGGAAACACCATATATTTT
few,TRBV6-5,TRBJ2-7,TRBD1,CAIAFGTGDYEQYF,TGTGCCATTGCCTTCGGGACAGGGGACTACGAGCAGTACTTC
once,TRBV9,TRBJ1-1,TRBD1,CASSVEGQGEADTEAFF,TGTGCCAGCAGCGTAGAGGGACAGGGGGAAGCGGACACTGAAGCTTTCTTT
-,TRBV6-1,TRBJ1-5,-,CASSEGHALSNQPQHF,TGTGCCAGCAGTGAGGGACACGCGCTGAGCAATCAGCCCCAGCATTTT
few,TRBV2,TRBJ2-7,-,CASSEGHSYSYEQYF,TGTGCCAGCAGTGAAGGGCACAGCTACTCTTACGAGCAGTACTTC
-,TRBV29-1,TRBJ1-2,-,CSVGEGTYGYTF,TGCAGCGTTGGGGAGGGGACCTATGGCTACACCTTC
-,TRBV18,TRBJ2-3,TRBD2,CASSPVAGGTDTQYF,TGTGCCAGCTCACCAGTAGCGGGGGGTACAGATACGCAGTATTTT
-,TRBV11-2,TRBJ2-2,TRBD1,CASSLGAQGVGELFF,TGTGCCAGCAGCTTAGGGGCACAGGGGGTCGGGGAGCTGTTTTTT
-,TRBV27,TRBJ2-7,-,CASSLLGGVPYEQYF,TGTGCCAGCAGTTTATTGGGGGGAGTCCCCTACGAGCAGTACTTC
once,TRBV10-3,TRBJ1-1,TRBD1,CAIMDRQNTEAFF,TGTGCCATCATGGACAGGCAAAACACTGAAGCTTTCTTT
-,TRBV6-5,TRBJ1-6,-,CASSYGAGNNSPLHF,TGTGCCAGCAGTTACGGCGCAGGGAATAATTCACCCCTCCACTTT
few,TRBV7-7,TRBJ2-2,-,CASSLGGGANTGELFF,TGTGCCAGCAGCTTAGGGGGCGGCGCGAACACCGGGGAGCTGTTTTTT
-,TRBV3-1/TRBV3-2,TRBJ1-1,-,CASSQAKRTEAFF,TGTGCCAGCAGCCAAGCAAAACGGACTGAAGCTTTCTTT
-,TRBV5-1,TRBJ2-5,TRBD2,CASSLRLADPDGTQYF,TGCGCCAGCAGCTTGAGGCTAGCGGACCCAGATGGGACCCAGTACTTC
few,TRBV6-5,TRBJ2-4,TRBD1,CASRPPTGSKNIQYF,TGTGCCAGCAGACCCCCGACAGGGTCCAAAAACATTCAGTACTTC
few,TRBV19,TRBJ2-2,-,CASPGVGAGELFF,TGTGCCAGCCCGGGGGTGGGCGCCGGGGAGCTGTTTTTT
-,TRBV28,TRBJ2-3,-,CASSSWATDTQYF,TGTGCCAGCAGTTCTTGGGCAACAGATACGCAGTATTTT
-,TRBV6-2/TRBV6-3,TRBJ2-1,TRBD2,CAGSPGLAGMSEQFF,TGTGCCGGCAGTCCGGGACTAGCGGGGATGTCTGAGCAGTTCTTC
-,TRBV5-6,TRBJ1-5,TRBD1,CASSLAMGQGNLGQPQHF,TGTGCCAGCAGCTTGGCCATGGGACAGGGGAATCTAGGCCAGCCCCAGCATTTT
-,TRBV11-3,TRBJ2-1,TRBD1,CASSLEVWGQGAQNEQFF,TGTGCCAGCAGCTTAGAGGTTTGGGGCCAGGGGGCGCAAAATGAGCAGTTCTTC
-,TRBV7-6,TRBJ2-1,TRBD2,CASSPGSGGPYNEQFF,TGTGCCAGCAGCCCTGGTAGCGGGGGCCCATACAATGAGCAGTTCTTC
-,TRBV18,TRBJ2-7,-,CASSRAQQGDEQYF,TGTGCCAGCTCCCGCGCCCAACAAGGGGACGAGCAGTACTTC
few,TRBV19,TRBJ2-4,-,CASSIGPGVAKNIQYF,TGTGCCAGTAGTATCGGGCCGGGGGTAGCCAAAAACATTCAGTACTTC
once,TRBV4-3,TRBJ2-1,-,CASSQGAGDFQYNEQFF,TGCGCCAGCAGCCAGGGGGCCGGGGATTTCCAATACAATGAGCAGTTCTTC
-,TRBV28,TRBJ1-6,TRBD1,CASSFNGRGKF,TGTGCCAGCAGTTTTAATGGCAGGGGGAAATTT
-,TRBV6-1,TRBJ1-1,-,CASSALFGRGDTEAFF,TGTGCCAGCAGTGCTCTCTTTGGCAGGGGCGACACTGAAGCTTTCTTT
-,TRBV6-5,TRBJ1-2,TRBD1,CASRGQGGTYGYTF,TGTGCCAGCAGGGGACAGGGGGGAACTTATGGCTACACCTTC
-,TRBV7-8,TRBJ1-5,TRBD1,CASSLDGQGGNQPQHF,TGTGCCAGCAGCTTAGATGGACAGGGGGGCAATCAGCCCCAGCATTTT
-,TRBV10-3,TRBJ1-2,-,CAIRDGAGGYTF,TGTGCCATCAGGGACGGCGCGGGGGGCTACACCTTC
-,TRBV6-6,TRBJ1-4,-,CASSYAGFPNEKLFF,TGTGCCAGCAGTTACGCAGGGTTCCCGAATGAAAAACTGTTTTTT
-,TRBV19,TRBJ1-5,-,CASRTDSLNQPQHF,TGTGCCAGTAGGACGGACAGTCTTAATCAGCCCCAGCATTTT
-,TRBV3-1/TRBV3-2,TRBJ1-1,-,CASSQDRRWGENTEAFF,TGTGCCAGCAGCCAAGATCGGCGGTGGGGGGAGAACACTGAAGCTTTCTTT
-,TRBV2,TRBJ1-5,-,CASSPEPQGPGQPQHF,TGTGCCAGCAGTCCTGAACCCCAGGGGCCAGGGCAGCCCCAGCATTTT
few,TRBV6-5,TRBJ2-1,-,CASSYSGQSTHNEQFF,TGTGCCAGCAGTTACTCTGGGCAGAGCACACACAATGAGCAGTTCTTC
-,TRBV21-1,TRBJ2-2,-,CASSKALSGNGELFF,TGTGCCAGCAGCAAAGCGCTTTCGGGGAACGGGGAGCTGTTTTTT
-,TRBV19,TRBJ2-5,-,CASSIGQSQYF,TGTGCCAGTAGTATAGGACAGTCCCAGTACTTC
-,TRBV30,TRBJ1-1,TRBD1,CAWSRDSLNTEAFF,TGTGCCTGGAGCAGGGACAGCTTGAACACTGAAGCTTTCTTT
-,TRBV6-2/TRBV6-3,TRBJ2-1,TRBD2,CASSQQVFGSSGRYNEQFF,TGTGCCAGCAGCCAACAGGTTTTCGGGTCTAGCGGGAGATACAATGAGCAGTTCTTC
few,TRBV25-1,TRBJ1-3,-,CASSALGRDEGNTIYF,TGTGCCAGCAGTGCCCTTGGGAGGGATGAAGGAAACACCATATATTTT